Below are 28 T cell receptor beta chains sequenced from a single sample in a study of T cells after yellow fever vaccination (dated by TCRdb to between 2018 and 2020). In the paper's terms, the treatment or condition label means: live attenuated yellow fever vaccine strain. Library method: 5' RACE. Instrument on record: Illumina HiSeq 2500. TCRdb cleaned the public reads at Q25 with fastp, built clones with MiXCR and kept in-frame beta chains. A single entry per CDR3 protein holds the most common genes and DNA from its merged rows. This sample holds hundreds of thousands of distinct CDR3 sequences; about a fifth were observed only once. About 16% of the sample is taken by the ten largest. The sample in question was PBMCs, obtained roughly 20 days after the first yellow fever vaccination. The receptors originated from a man between 18 and 35 years old who received the YFV17D yellow fever vaccine.

This clonotype was counted only a few times. This chain connects TRBV9 to TRBJ2-6; D is unresolved. Per the germline V gene, CDR1 is SGDLS and CDR2 is YYNGEE. The V end was cut by 3 bases, the J end by 0 bases, with 19 bases between. The CDR3 consists of 19 residues. CDR3 sequence reads: CASSAPSPSTGSGANVLTF. Written as DNA, the CDR3 is TGTGCCAGCAGCGCACCTTCCCCCTCTACGGGCTCTGGGGCCAACGTCCTGACTTTC.

This clonotype has ten or more counts. The chain uses TRBV7-2 and TRBJ1-1, with D possibly matching TRBD1 (5 bases). Germline V lookup: CDR1 SGHTA, CDR2 FQGNSA. This CDR3 spans 15 amino acids. Trimming shortened V by 1 base and J by 4 bases, and 13 bases separated the two germline ends. CDR3 nucleotide sequence: TGTGCCAGCAGCTTAGTGTACGGGGGAACCACTGAAGCTTTCTTT. Its protein product is CASSLVYGGTTEAFF.

This clonotype came up a few times. The chain recombines TRBV9 with TRBJ2-6; TRBD1 is a possible D gene (8 bases). The CDR3 runs to 18 residues. V lost 3 bases and J lost 0, with 16 bases in between. Germline loops: CDR1 SGDLS, CDR2 YYNGEE. The CDR3 bases are TGTGCCAGCAGCGGCCTACAGGGGGGGCTCTCTGGGGCCAACGTCCTGACTTTC. The encoded protein is CASSGLQGGLSGANVLTF.

The chain employs TRBV30 and TRBJ1-1; D is possibly TRBD1 (5 bases). The CDR3 has 17 amino acids. The V and J ends lost 3 bases and 4 bases respectively, with 24 bases between them. Per the germline V gene, CDR1 is GTSNPN and CDR2 is SVGIG (reference sequence). For the CDR3, the DNA is TGTGCCTGGAGAAAGGGCCCGGGACCACAGTGGGCCACTGAAGCTTTCTTT. Protein product: CAWRKGPGPQWATEAFF.

The V gene is TRBV11-3, the J gene TRBJ2-7, with unresolved D. V lost 5 bases, J lost 4 bases, and 15 bases lay in between. The CDR3 is 14 amino acids. In germline, CDR1 is SGHNT, CDR2 YENEEA. The CDR3 loop reads CASSVGPITYEQYF. The CDR3 region has the DNA TGTGCCAGCAGCGTCGGACCGATAACATACGAGCAGTACTTC.

This clonotype was counted only a few times. The chain couples TRBV20-1 to TRBJ1-1; no clear D. The CDR3 loop spans 13 amino acids. CDR1 and CDR2 (germline): DFQATT, SNEGSKA (reference sequence). Trimming left V 3 bases short and J 7 bases short, with 15 bases between. This CDR3 is CSASIQGSSEAFF. DNA of the CDR3: TGCAGTGCTAGTATCCAAGGGAGCAGTGAAGCTTTCTTT.

CDR3: CATQGPYNSPLHF. DNA for the CDR3: TGTGCCACACAGGGGCCCTATAATTCACCCCTCCACTTT. The chain has TRBV6-2 or TRBV6-3 and TRBJ1-6; 7 nucleotides align to TRBD1. The CDR3 is 13 amino acids. Germline trimming cut 10 bases from V and 2 bases from J; bases unmatched to any gene: 2. The germline V gene encodes CDR1 MNHEY and CDR2 SVGEGT.

The sample holds a few counts of this clonotype. V gene TRBV20-1 combines with J gene TRBJ2-7; maybe TRBD2 (6 bases). From germline, CDR1 is DFQATT and CDR2 SNEGSKA (reference sequence). The CDR3 length is 15 residues. V was pared by 0 bases and J by 0 bases, with 12 bases between. The CDR3 DNA follows: TGCAGTGCTAGAGAAAGCGGGCCGAGCTCCTACGAGCAGTACTTC. Translation: CSARESGPSSYEQYF.

Only a few counts were recorded for this clonotype. The rearrangement links TRBV6-5 to TRBJ2-2; D remains unclear. Germline V CDR1 and CDR2: MNHEY, SVGAGI. Trimming stripped 4 bases from V and 3 bases from J, with 6 bases between. CDR3 size: 13 residues. CDR3 in DNA: TGTGCCAGCAGTTCAGAGTACACCGGGGAGCTGTTTTTT. Protein: CASSSEYTGELFF.

The chain uses TRBV4-3 and TRBJ2-2; TRBD2 is a possible D gene (5 bases). Germline V lookup: CDR1 LGHNA, CDR2 YSLEER. Trimming removed 0 bases at V and 6 bases at J, with 11 bases between. The CDR3 loop spans 15 amino acids. The DNA for the CDR3 is TGCGCCAGCAGCCAAGATAAGCGGTGGCCCGGGGAGCTGTTTTTT. Protein: CASSQDKRWPGELFF.

This clonotype was counted only a few times. This rearrangement joins TRBV6-2 or TRBV6-3 to TRBJ2-3; the D gene is possibly TRBD2 (7 bases). The CDR3 loop spans 15 amino acids. Trimming pared 8 bases from V and 2 bases from J, leaving 17 bases between. CDR1 is MNHEY, CDR2 SVGEGT, per germline. DNA for the CDR3: TGTGCCAGCTCGAGGAGGGGGGGGGTCACAGATACGCAGTATTTT. It encodes CASSRRGGVTDTQYF.

The chain is built from TRBV19 and TRBJ2-3, with a weak D call TRBD2 (7 bases). Germline V CDR1 and CDR2: LNHDA, SQIVND (reference sequence). V lost 9 bases and J 2 bases, leaving 12 bases between the germline ends. There are 13 residues in the CDR3. CDR3 protein: CASRGAPTDTQYF. In DNA form, the CDR3 reads TGTGCCAGCCGGGGGGCGCCCACAGATACGCAGTATTTT.

This sequence joins TRBV5-1 and TRBJ1-5, with TRBD1 matching 8 bases. CDR3 length: 14 residues. The V segment lost 2 bases and the J segment 7 bases; nucleotides outside the gene matches: 5. Germline CDR1 SGHRS, CDR2 YFSETQ. CDR3 loop: CASSFRTGMQPQHF. In nucleotides, the CDR3 is TGCGCCAGCAGCTTTCGGACAGGGATGCAGCCCCAGCATTTT. Filled out from reference TRBV5-1 and TRBJ1-5, the complete variable domain reads KAGVTQTPRYLIKTRGQQVTLSCSPISGHRSVSWYQQTPGQGLQFLFEYFSETQRNKGNFPGRFSGRQFSNSRSEMNVSTLELGDSALYLCASSFRTGMQPQHFGDGTRLSIL.

This clonotype has only a few counts. The chain recombines TRBV12-3 or TRBV12-4 with TRBJ1-1, with TRBD1 identical over 8 bases. The V and J ends lost 5 bases and 1 base, in that order; junction bases with no gene match: 9. The CDR3 runs 16 residues. CDR3 sequence: CASSPDRGTSNTEAFF. CDR3 sequence (DNA): TGTGCCAGCAGTCCCGACAGGGGTACTTCGAACACTGAAGCTTTCTTT.

This clonotype was counted between two and nine times. In DNA, the CDR3 is TGCGCCAGCAGCCATATACAGAAGAACACTGAAGCTTTCTTT. This gives the protein CASSHIQKNTEAFF. The V gene is TRBV4-1, the J gene TRBJ1-1; no firm D call. The CDR3 is 14 amino acids. Germline CDR1 is MGHRA and CDR2 is YSYEKL. The V gene lost 3 bases and the J gene lost 1 base, with 9 bases spanning the gap.

This clonotype was counted only a few times. The V and J genes are TRBV6-2 or TRBV6-3 and TRBJ1-5, with D unresolved. CDR1 and CDR2 from the germline V gene are MNHEY and SVGEGT. With 2 bases removed from V and 3 bases from J, the gap between germline ends came to 8 bases. CDR3 size: 14 residues. The CDR3 loop reads CASSYLDNNQPQHF. CDR3 nucleotide sequence: TGTGCCAGCAGTTACCTTGACAACAATCAGCCCCAGCATTTT.

This CDR3 is CARGLWRLDGRETQYF. CDR3 nucleotide sequence: TGTGCCAGGGGCCTCTGGAGACTAGACGGACGAGAGACCCAGTACTTC. The chain has TRBV4-2 and TRBJ2-5, with TRBD2 as a possible D gene (6 bases). CDR3 length: 16 amino acids. Germline V gives CDR1 LGHNA, CDR2 YNFKEQ. The germline V and J ends were trimmed by 9 bases and 4 bases, with 24 bases remaining between them.

The V and J genes are TRBV2 and TRBJ2-6; D possibly corresponds to TRBD2 (5 bases). The CDR3 extends over 14 amino acids. CDR1 and CDR2 from the germline V gene are SNHLY and FYNNEI. V gave up 4 bases and J gave up 2 bases, with 6 bases separating them. The CDR3: CASSAGAGANVLTF. The CDR3 bases are TGTGCCAGCAGTGCCGGGGCTGGGGCCAACGTCCTGACTTTC.

In this sample, this clonotype turned up a few times. J is TRBJ2-5 and V is TRBV20-1; 10 bases are shared with TRBD2. Per germline, CDR1 DFQATT and CDR2 SNEGSKA (reference sequence). V gave up 6 bases and J gave up 5 bases; unmatched junction bases: 6. CDR3 length: 13 residues. CDR3 sequence: CSALSGGIETQYF. CDR3 DNA: TGCAGTGCACTTAGCGGGGGGATTGAGACCCAGTACTTC.

The table lists this clonotype with a few counts. The CDR3: CASRGDSYEQYF. Written as DNA, the CDR3 is TGTGCCAGCAGGGGGGATTCCTACGAGCAGTACTTC. The V call is TRBV7-2, the J call TRBJ2-7; either TRBD1 or TRBD2 may fit D (5 bases each). CDR1 is SGHTA, CDR2 FQGNSA, per germline. V was clipped by 6 bases and J by 1 base, with 7 bases between them. This CDR3 contains 12 residues. Supplemented by reference TRBV7-2 and TRBJ2-7, the full variable domain reads GAGVSQSPSNKVTEKGKDVELRCDPISGHTALYWYRQSLGQGLEFLIYFQGNSAPDKSGLPSDRFSAERTGGSVSTLTIQRTQQEDSAVYLCASRGDSYEQYFGPGTRLTVT.

The J gene is TRBJ1-3, the V gene TRBV7-8; no clear D gene. Germline-derived CDR1 and CDR2 are SGHVS and FQNEAQ. Trimming cost V 0 bases and J 3 bases, with 9 bases left between them. The CDR3 runs to 15 residues. DNA of the CDR3: TGTGCCAGCAGCTTAGCAGAGACCTTTGGAAACACCATATATTTT. It is translated as CASSLAETFGNTIYF.

The chain carries TRBV25-1 and TRBJ1-2, with TRBD1 matching over 8 bases. This CDR3 has 13 residues. Germline assignment: CDR1 MGHDK and CDR2 SYGVNS. Trimming took 3 bases from V and 10 from J; bases not matched to a gene: 7. CDR3 protein: CASSEQGARDYTF. Here the CDR3 DNA reads TGTGCCAGCAGTGAGCAGGGGGCTCGTGACTACACCTTC.

This clonotype was seen at least ten times. The rearrangement joins TRBV29-1 to TRBJ2-1; D remains unclear. Trimming stripped 6 bases from V and 4 bases from J, with 4 bases between. Germline-derived CDR1 and CDR2 are SQVTM and ANQGSEA. The CDR3 contains 10 residues. The CDR3 reads CSVTYNEQFF. CDR3 DNA: TGCAGCGTAACGTACAATGAGCAGTTCTTC.

The chain carries TRBV20-1 and TRBJ2-1, with 16 bases that match TRBD2. Germline V lookup: CDR1 DFQATT, CDR2 SNEGSKA (reference sequence). Germline trimming cut 1 base from V and 7 bases from J; bases unmatched to any gene: 7. The CDR3 is 17 amino acids. This chain's CDR3 is CSARAPGLAGGPNEQFF. The CDR3 nucleotides are TGCAGTGCTAGAGCCCCGGGACTAGCGGGGGGGCCTAATGAGCAGTTCTTC.

This clonotype has just a few counts. The chain has TRBV4-3 and TRBJ1-1; D unclear. This CDR3 spans 17 amino acids. In germline, CDR1 is LGHNA, CDR2 YSLEER. Trimming pared 4 bases from V and 0 bases from J, leaving 18 bases between. CDR3 amino acids: CASSLALNGLMNTEAFF. The CDR3 region has the DNA TGCGCCAGCAGCCTGGCACTGAATGGACTAATGAACACTGAAGCTTTCTTT.

V gene TRBV7-7 combines with J gene TRBJ1-3; possibly TRBD1 for D (6 bases). Germline V gives CDR1 SSHAT, CDR2 FNYEAQ (reference sequence). CDR3 length: 17 residues. Trimming removed 1 base at V and 3 bases at J, with 16 bases between. The CDR3 DNA sequence: TGTGCCAGCAGCTTAGGAAGATTGGGGGCAGGTGGAAACACCATATATTTT. Protein sequence: CASSLGRLGAGGNTIYF.

This clonotype has a handful of counts. This rearrangement joins TRBV5-1 to TRBJ2-5; 8 bases are a match to TRBD1. CDR3 length: 15 residues. Germline V lookup: CDR1 SGHRS, CDR2 YFSETQ. V trimming: 4 bases; J trimming: 5 bases; junction bases outside the gene matches: 10. In DNA form, the CDR3 reads TGCGCCAGCAGCGTACTGGACAGGGCAACTGAGACCCAGTACTTC. This translates into CASSVLDRATETQYF.

This chain joins TRBV20-1 and TRBJ2-7; D is undetermined. Germline values: CDR1 DFQATT, CDR2 SNEGSKA (reference sequence). The CDR3 contains 11 residues. Trimming shortened V by 6 bases and J by 1 base, and 7 bases separated the two germline ends. As DNA, the CDR3 is TGCAGTGCCCAGTCTTCCTACGAGCAGTACGTC. Protein: CSAQSSYEQYV.